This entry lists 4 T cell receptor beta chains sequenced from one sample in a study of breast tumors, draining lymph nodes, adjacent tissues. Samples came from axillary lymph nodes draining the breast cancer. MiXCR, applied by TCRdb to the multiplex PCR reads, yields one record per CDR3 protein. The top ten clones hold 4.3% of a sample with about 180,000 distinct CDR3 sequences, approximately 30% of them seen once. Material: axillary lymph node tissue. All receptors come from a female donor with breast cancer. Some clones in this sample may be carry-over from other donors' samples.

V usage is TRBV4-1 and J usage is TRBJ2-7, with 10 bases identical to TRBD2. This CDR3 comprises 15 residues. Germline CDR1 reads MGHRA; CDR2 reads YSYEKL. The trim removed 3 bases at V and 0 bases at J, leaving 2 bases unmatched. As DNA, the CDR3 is TGCGCCAGCAGCCAGCTAGCGGGGGACTCCTACGAGCAGTACTTC. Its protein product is CASSQLAGDSYEQYF.

The CDR3 is CASSERGGGEETQYF. The CDR3 DNA is TGTGCCAGCTCTGAGCGGGGGGGAGGGGAAGAGACCCAGTACTTC. The chain carries TRBV3-1 and TRBJ2-5, with 10 bases aligning to TRBD2. Germline CDR1 LGHDT, CDR2 YNNKEL (reference sequence). V was pared by 8 bases and J by 3 bases, with 9 bases of the junction left unmatched. The CDR3 totals 15 residues.

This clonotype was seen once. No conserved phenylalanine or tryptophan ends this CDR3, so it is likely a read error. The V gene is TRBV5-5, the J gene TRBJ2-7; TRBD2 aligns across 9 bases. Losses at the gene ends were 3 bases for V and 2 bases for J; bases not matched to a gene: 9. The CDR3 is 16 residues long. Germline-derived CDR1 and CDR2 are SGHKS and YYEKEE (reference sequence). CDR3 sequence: CASSSPLQRGAYEQYS. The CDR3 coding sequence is TGTGCCAGCAGCTCTCCCCTCCAGCGGGGGGCCTACGAGCAGTACTCC.

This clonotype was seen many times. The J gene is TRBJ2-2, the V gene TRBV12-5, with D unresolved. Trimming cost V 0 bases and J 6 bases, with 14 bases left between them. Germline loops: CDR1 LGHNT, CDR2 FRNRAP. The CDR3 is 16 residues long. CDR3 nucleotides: TGTGCTAGTGGTTTGGTATTAGCTGGAGACGCCGGGGAGCTGTTTTTT. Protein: CASGLVLAGDAGELFF.